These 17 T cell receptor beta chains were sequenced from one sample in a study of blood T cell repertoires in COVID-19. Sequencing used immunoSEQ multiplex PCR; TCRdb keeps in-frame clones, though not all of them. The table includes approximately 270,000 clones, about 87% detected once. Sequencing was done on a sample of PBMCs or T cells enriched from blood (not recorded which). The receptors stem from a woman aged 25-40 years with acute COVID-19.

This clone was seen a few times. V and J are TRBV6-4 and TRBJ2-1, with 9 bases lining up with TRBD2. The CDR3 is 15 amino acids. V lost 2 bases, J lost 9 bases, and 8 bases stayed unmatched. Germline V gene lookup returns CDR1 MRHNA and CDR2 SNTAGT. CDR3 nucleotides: TGTGCCAGCAGTGACGGGCGGGAGGGCCGCGGTGAGCAGTTCTTC. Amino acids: CASSDGREGRGEQFF.

CDR3 in amino acids: CARIGGGRDREQFF. CDR3 sequence (DNA): TGTGCCAGAATTGGGGGCGGGAGGGACCGTGAGCAGTTCTTC. V and J are TRBV27 and TRBJ2-1, with 9 bases aligning to TRBD2. CDR1 MNHEY and CDR2 SMNVEV come from the germline V gene (reference sequence). V lost 9 bases to trimming and J lost 9 bases; unmatched junction nucleotides: 12. This CDR3 is built from 14 residues.

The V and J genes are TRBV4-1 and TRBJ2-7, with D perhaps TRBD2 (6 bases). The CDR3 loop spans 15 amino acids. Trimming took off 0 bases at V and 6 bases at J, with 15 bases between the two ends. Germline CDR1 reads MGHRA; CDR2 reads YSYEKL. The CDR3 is CASSQESGDVGEQYF. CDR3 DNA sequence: TGCGCCAGCAGCCAAGAGTCGGGAGACGTTGGCGAGCAGTACTTC.

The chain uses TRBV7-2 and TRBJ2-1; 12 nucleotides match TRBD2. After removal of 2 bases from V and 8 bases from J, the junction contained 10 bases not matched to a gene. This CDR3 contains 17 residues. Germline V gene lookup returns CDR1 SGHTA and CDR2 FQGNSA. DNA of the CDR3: TGTGCCAGCAGCTTAAGACTAGCGGGAGCGGGGTTTGATGAGCAGTTCTTC. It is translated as CASSLRLAGAGFDEQFF.

The CDR3 DNA reads as TGTGCCAGCTCACCTGAGCGGGACAGGGTCACCGGGGAGCTGTTTTTT. Translating gives CASSPERDRVTGELFF. The rearrangement uses TRBV18 and TRBJ2-2; 9 bases map to TRBD1. The V segment lost 3 bases and the J segment 4 bases; nucleotides outside the gene matches: 6. The CDR3 length is 16 residues. Germline V gene lookup returns CDR1 KGHSH and CDR2 LQKENI.

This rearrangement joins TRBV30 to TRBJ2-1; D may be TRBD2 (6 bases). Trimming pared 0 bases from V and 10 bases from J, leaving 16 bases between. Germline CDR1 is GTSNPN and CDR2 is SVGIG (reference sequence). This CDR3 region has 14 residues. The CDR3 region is CAWSVSGSGGEQFF. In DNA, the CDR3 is TGTGCCTGGAGTGTCTCCGGGTCCGGAGGGGAGCAGTTCTTC.

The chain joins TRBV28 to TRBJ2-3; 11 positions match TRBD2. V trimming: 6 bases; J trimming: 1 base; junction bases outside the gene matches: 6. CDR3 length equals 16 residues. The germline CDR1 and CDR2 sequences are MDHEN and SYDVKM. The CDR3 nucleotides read TGTGCCAGCAGAACTCAACTAGCGGGAGGCACAGATACGCAGTATTTT. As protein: CASRTQLAGGTDTQYF.

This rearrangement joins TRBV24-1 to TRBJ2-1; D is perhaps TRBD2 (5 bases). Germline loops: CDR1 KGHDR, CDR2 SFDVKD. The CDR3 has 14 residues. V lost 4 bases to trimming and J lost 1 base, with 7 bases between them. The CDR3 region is CATSDGVSYNEQFF. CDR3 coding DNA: TGTGCCACCAGTGACGGGGTATCCTACAATGAGCAGTTCTTC.

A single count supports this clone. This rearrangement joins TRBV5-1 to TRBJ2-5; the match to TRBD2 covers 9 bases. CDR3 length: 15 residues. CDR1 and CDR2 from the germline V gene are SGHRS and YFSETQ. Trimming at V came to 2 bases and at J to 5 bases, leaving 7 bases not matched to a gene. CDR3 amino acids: CASSLPGLAGETQYF. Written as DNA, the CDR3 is TGCGCCAGCAGCTTACCGGGACTAGCTGGTGAGACCCAGTACTTC.

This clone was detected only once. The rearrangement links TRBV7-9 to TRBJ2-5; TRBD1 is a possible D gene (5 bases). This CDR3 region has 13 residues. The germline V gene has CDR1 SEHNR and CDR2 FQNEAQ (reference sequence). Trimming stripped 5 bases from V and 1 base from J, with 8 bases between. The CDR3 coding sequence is TGTGCCAGCAGCCTGACAGTCCAAGAGACCCAGTACTTC. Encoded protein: CASSLTVQETQYF.

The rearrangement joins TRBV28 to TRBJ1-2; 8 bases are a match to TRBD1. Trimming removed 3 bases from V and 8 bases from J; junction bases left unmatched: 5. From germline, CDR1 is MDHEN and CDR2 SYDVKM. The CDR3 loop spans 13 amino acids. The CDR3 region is CASSLATGDGYTF. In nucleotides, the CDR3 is TGTGCCAGCAGTTTGGCGACAGGGGACGGCTACACCTTC.

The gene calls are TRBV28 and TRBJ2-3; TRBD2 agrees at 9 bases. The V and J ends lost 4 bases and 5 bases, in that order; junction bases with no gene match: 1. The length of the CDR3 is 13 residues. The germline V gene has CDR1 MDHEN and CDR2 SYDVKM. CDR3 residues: CASSSLAGDTQYF. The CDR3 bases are TGTGCCAGCAGTTCACTAGCGGGAGATACGCAGTATTTT.

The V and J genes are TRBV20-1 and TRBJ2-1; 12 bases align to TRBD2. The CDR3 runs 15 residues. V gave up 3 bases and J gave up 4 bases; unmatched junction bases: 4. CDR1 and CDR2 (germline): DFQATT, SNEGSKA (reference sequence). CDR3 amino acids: CSASPGTSGYNEQFF. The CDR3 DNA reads TGCAGTGCTAGTCCCGGGACTAGCGGGTACAATGAGCAGTTCTTC.

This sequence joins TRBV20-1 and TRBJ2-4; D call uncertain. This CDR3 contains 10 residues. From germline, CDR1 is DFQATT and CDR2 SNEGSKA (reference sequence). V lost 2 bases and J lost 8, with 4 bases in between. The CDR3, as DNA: TGCAGTGCTAGAACGGACATTCAGTACTTC. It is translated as CSARTDIQYF.

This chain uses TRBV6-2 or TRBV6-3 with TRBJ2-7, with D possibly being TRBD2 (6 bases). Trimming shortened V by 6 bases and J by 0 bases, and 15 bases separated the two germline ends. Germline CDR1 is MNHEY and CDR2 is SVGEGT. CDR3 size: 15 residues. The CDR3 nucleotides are TGTGCCAGCAGCTCGAGGGACTTGCACTCCTACGAGCAGTACTTC. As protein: CASSSRDLHSYEQYF.

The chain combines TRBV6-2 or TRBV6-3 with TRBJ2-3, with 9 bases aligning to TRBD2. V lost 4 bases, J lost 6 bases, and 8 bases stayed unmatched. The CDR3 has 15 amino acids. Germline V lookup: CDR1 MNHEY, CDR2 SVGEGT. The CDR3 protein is CASSSGTSSADTQYF. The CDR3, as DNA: TGTGCCAGCAGTTCCGGGACTAGCAGTGCGGATACGCAGTATTTT.

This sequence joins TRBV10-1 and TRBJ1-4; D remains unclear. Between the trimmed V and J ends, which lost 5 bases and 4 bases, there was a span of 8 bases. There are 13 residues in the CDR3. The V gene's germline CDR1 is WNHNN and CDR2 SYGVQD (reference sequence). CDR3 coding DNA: TGCGCCAGCAGTCCCACCGGTAATGAAAAACTGTTTTTT. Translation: CASSPTGNEKLFF.